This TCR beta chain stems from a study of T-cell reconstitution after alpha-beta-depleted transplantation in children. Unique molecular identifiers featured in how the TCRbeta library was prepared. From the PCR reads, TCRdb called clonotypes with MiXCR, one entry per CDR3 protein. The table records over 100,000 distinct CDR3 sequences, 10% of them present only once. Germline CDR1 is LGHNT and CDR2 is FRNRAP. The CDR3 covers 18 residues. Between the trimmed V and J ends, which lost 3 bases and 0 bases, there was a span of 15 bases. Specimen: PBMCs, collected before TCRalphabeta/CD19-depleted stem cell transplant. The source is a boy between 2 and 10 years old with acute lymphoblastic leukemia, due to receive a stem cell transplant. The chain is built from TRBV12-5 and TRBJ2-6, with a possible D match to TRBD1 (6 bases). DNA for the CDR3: TGTGCTAGTGGTTTAGGGACGACAGGAAGCTCTGGGGCCAACGTCCTGACTTTC. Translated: CASGLGTTGSSGANVLTF. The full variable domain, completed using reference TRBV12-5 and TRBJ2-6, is DARVTQTPRHKVTEMGQEVTMRCQPILGHNTVFWYRQTMMQGLELLAYFRNRAPLDDSGMPKDRFSAEMPDATLATLKIQPSEPRDSAVYFCASGLGTTGSSGANVLTFGAGSRLTVL.